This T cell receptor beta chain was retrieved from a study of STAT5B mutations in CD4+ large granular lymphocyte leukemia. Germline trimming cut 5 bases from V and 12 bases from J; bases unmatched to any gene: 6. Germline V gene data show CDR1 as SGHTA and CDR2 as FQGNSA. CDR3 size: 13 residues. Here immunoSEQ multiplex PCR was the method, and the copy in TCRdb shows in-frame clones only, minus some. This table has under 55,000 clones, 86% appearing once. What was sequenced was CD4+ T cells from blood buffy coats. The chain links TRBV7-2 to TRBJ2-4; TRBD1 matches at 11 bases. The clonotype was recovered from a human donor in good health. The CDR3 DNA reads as TGTGCCAGCAGCGAGGGACAGGGGGTTGGTCAGTACTTC. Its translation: CASSEGQGVGQYF.